The 14 T cell receptor beta chains in this list originate from one sample, sequenced in a study of OX40 agonist ivuxolimab in advanced cancers. TCRdb's copy holds only in-frame clones and misses some; the assay was immunoSEQ multiplex PCR. The profile shows more than 75,000 clones, 80% to 90% of them singletons. Sequences were derived from CD4+ or CD8+ T cells sorted from blood, sampled in a trial of the OX40 agonist ivuxolimab. The source of these receptors is an adult with an advanced solid tumor such as melanoma, head and neck, liver or kidney cancer.

This clone was detected a few times. V gene TRBV25-1 combines with J gene TRBJ2-5, with no clear D. The V end was cut by 4 bases, the J end by 2 bases, with 11 bases between. The CDR3 contains 14 residues. Germline V gives CDR1 MGHDK, CDR2 SYGVNS. The CDR3 DNA is TGTGCCAGCAGTGTCTGGAATCGGCAAGAGACCCAGTACTTC. This codes for CASSVWNRQETQYF.

This clone was detected a few times. One end of the junction does not line up with germline, which may come from a read error. The gene calls are TRBV9 and TRBJ2-1; TRBD1 or TRBD2 may be the D gene (5 bases each). Germline values: CDR1 SGDLS, CDR2 YYNGEE. The CDR3 runs to 15 residues. In nucleotides, the CDR3 is TGTGCCAGCAGCGTAGAGGGGACCTCCTCCAATGAGCAGTTCTTC. Its protein is CASSVEGTSSNEQFF. Full variable domain (remainder filled in from reference TRBV9 and TRBJ2-1): DSGVTQTPKHLITATGQRVTLRCSPRSGDLSVYWYQQSLDQGLQFLIQYYNGEERAKGNILERFSAQQFPDLHSELNLSSLELGDSALYFCASSVEGTSSNEQFFGPGTRLTVL.

This CDR3 reads CASSGAVGIYGYTF. CDR3 nucleotides: TGTGCCAGCAGTGGGGCGGTGGGGATATATGGCTACACCTTC. This chain uses TRBV6-5 with TRBJ1-2; D possibly corresponds to TRBD1 (5 bases). Trimming took off 5 bases at V and 5 bases at J, with 15 bases between the two ends. The CDR3 runs to 14 residues. Germline-derived CDR1 and CDR2 are MNHEY and SVGAGI.

This chain links TRBV10-3 with TRBJ1-1, with D unclear. V was clipped by 6 bases and J by 0 bases, with 8 bases between them. The germline V gene has CDR1 ENHRY and CDR2 SYGVKD. The CDR3 runs 13 residues. The CDR3 DNA reads as TGTGCCATCAGCCCTGGGGTGAACACTGAAGCTTTCTTT. Its translation is CAISPGVNTEAFF.

This clone showed up just once. The chain recombines TRBV28 with TRBJ1-5; unclear D gene. Germline V CDR1 and CDR2: MDHEN, SYDVKM. Trimming stripped 4 bases from V and 6 bases from J, with 10 bases between. This CDR3 has 13 amino acids. CDR3 loop: CASSSVNFQPQHF. The CDR3 DNA reads TGTGCCAGCAGTTCAGTGAATTTTCAGCCCCAGCATTTT. The full variable domain, completed using reference TRBV28 and TRBJ1-5, is DVKVTQSSRYLVKRTGEKVFLECVQDMDHENMFWYRQDPGLGLRLIYFSYDVKMKEKGDIPEGYSVSREKKERFSLILESASTNQTSMYLCASSSVNFQPQHFGDGTRLSIL.

V and J are TRBV30 and TRBJ1-2; weak D call: TRBD1 (6 bases). Germline CDR1 and CDR2: GTSNPN and SVGIG (reference sequence). This CDR3 is 15 amino acids long. V lost 1 base, J lost 3 bases, and 15 bases lay in between. CDR3 bases: TGTGCCTGGAGTGGACAGGTCACGTCCCACTATGGCTACACCTTC. This translates into CAWSGQVTSHYGYTF.

The rearrangement uses TRBV10-2 and TRBJ1-2, with 7 bases identical to TRBD1. The V gene end was trimmed by 2 bases and the J gene end by 1 base; junction bases not matched to a gene: 10. The CDR3 length is 17 residues. Per the germline V gene, CDR1 is WSHSY and CDR2 is SAAADI. The CDR3 DNA reads TGCGCCAGCAGTGAGACACACAACAGGGGACGTAACTATGGCTACACCTTC. This encodes CASSETHNRGRNYGYTF.

The chain links TRBV9 to TRBJ2-1; D ambiguous. Germline V lookup: CDR1 SGDLS, CDR2 YYNGEE. The CDR3 has 17 residues. V dropped 4 bases and J dropped 8 bases, with 25 bases sitting between them. This chain's CDR3 is CASSTAVGSGLVDEQFF. Here the CDR3 DNA reads TGTGCCAGCAGCACCGCAGTCGGGTCCGGGCTTGTAGATGAGCAGTTCTTC. Variable domain in full (rest from reference TRBV9 and TRBJ2-1): DSGVTQTPKHLITATGQRVTLRCSPRSGDLSVYWYQQSLDQGLQFLIQYYNGEERAKGNILERFSAQQFPDLHSELNLSSLELGDSALYFCASSTAVGSGLVDEQFFGPGTRLTVL.

The rearrangement uses TRBV10-2 and TRBJ1-2; D is uncertain. The CDR3 runs 14 residues. Trimming shortened V by 0 bases and J by 4 bases, and 9 bases separated the two germline ends. Germline-derived CDR1 and CDR2 are WSHSY and SAAADI. The CDR3 spells CASSESERTYGYTF. CDR3 DNA sequence: TGCGCCAGCAGTGAGTCGGAGAGGACCTATGGCTACACCTTC.

The chain couples TRBV28 to TRBJ2-4; D perhaps matches TRBD2 (6 bases). CDR1 is MDHEN, CDR2 SYDVKM, per germline. Trimming left V 4 bases short and J 7 bases short, with 14 bases between. There are 14 residues in the CDR3. The CDR3 DNA reads TGTGCCAGCAGTTATACCCTTGGGGGGAACATTCAGTACTTC. This gives the protein CASSYTLGGNIQYF.

The chain couples TRBV10-3 to TRBJ2-3, with 9 bases aligning to TRBD2. The CDR3 is 16 amino acids. V shed 4 bases, J shed 4 bases, and the junction held 9 bases outside the gene matches. CDR1 is ENHRY and CDR2 is SYGVKD in the germline V gene. Written as DNA, the CDR3 is TGTGCCATCAGTGGGGGTTCAGCGGGAGGCCCAGATACGCAGTATTTT. Translating it yields CAISGGSAGGPDTQYF.

This chain joins TRBV7-8 and TRBJ2-7, with TRBD2 matching over 8 bases. Losses at the gene ends were 5 bases for V and 0 bases for J; bases not matched to a gene: 9. This CDR3 spans 16 amino acids. Germline lookup yields CDR1 SGHVS and CDR2 FQNEAQ. This CDR3 reads CASSLGTSVNSYEQYV. CDR3 DNA: TGTGCCAGCAGCCTAGGGACTAGTGTAAACTCCTACGAGCAGTACGTC.

This chain joins TRBV19 and TRBJ1-1; D gene ambiguous. Trimming stripped 6 bases from V and 0 bases from J, with 11 bases between. Looked up from germline, CDR1 is LNHDA and CDR2 is SQIVND (reference sequence). The length of the CDR3 is 14 residues. CDR3 bases: TGTGCCAGTAGACCCCAGAACATGAACACTGAAGCTTTCTTT. Translating it yields CASRPQNMNTEAFF.

The chain has TRBV6-6 and TRBJ1-1, with TRBD1 identical over 8 bases. The CDR3 totals 12 residues. Germline V gene lookup returns CDR1 MNHNY and CDR2 SVGAGI (reference sequence). V was clipped by 5 bases and J by 4 bases; unmatched bases: 0. The CDR3 coding sequence is TGTGCCAGCAGTGACAGGGGCACTGAAGCTTTCTTT. This codes for CASSDRGTEAFF.